This T cell receptor (beta chain) was sequenced during a study of blood T cells in healthy people across ages. With a J-beta primer mix and a sample-barcoded 5' primer, a second PCR ran roughly 6 to 11 cycles. Each CDR3 protein is one row after TCRdb ran MiXCR on the 5' RACE reads. This sample has 1.5 million or so distinct CDR3 sequences, with 42% found just once. The sequencing sample was made of blood. The sequence was collected from a woman younger than 30 in good health.

CDR3 coding DNA: TGTGCCAGCAGCGGGACTAGCGGGGTTTATACGCAGTATTTT. Its translation is CASSGTSGVYTQYF. J is TRBJ2-3 and V is TRBV9; 12 positions match TRBD2. Germline trimming cut 3 bases from V and 7 bases from J; bases unmatched to any gene: 3. The CDR3 length is 14 residues. Germline CDR1 SGDLS, CDR2 YYNGEE.